The source of this T cell receptor (beta chain) is a study of cytomegalovirus exposure and HLA in healthy donors. Primers: 60 Vbeta forward and 13 Jbeta reverse. The protocol was immunoSEQ multiplex PCR, while the TCRdb copy is restricted to in-frame clones and leaves out a portion. In the table there are around 120,000 clones, around 72% of which are singletons. Trimming cost V 4 bases and J 5 bases; bases outside gene matches: 8. Germline loops: CDR1 SGHRS, CDR2 YFSETQ. This CDR3 has 15 residues. The chain uses TRBV5-1 and TRBJ2-7; TRBD2 matches 11 bases. The source of this sequence is a woman between 45 and 65 years old in good health and CMV-seropositive. Material: PBMCs. Written as DNA, the CDR3 is TGCGCCAGCAGCCCTTTAGCGGGAGGGCCCAACGAGCAGTACTTC. Amino acids: CASSPLAGGPNEQYF.